This T cell receptor beta chain was observed in a study of T cells in Graves' hyperthyroidism and ophthalmopathy. Germline loops: CDR1 MNHEY, CDR2 SMNVEV (reference sequence). CDR3 size: 14 residues. The germline V and J ends were trimmed by 4 bases and 4 bases, with 14 bases remaining between them. Researchers amplified the TCR beta CDR3 regions from RNA transcripts. First-round RT-PCR with HTBI primers amplified the TCR CDR3 region. MiXCR, run by TCRdb on the multiplex PCR reads, gives a single entry per CDR3 protein. The table shows hundreds of thousands of distinct CDR3 sequences, with around 15% occurring only once. There are many counts of this clonotype.

V gene TRBV27 combines with J gene TRBJ2-7, with D perhaps matching TRBD1 or TRBD2 (5 bases each). The TCR originated in a woman in her thirties or forties with Graves' ophthalmopathy. Sequenced input: blood. This CDR3 is CASSSHGGGYEQYF. The CDR3 coding sequence is TGTGCCAGCAGTTCCCACGGTGGGGGATACGAGCAGTACTTC.